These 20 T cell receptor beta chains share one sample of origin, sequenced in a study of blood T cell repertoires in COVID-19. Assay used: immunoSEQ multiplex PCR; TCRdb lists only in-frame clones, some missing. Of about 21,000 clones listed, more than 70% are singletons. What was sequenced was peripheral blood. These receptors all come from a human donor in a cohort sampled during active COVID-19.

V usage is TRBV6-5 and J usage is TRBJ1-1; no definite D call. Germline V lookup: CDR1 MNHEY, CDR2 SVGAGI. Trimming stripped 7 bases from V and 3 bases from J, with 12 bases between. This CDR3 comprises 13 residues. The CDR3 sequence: CASTNFLDTEAFF. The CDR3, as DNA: TGTGCCAGCACTAACTTTCTCGACACTGAAGCTTTCTTT.

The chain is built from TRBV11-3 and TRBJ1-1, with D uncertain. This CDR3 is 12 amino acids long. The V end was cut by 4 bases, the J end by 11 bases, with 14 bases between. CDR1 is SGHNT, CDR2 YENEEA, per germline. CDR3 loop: CASSSGPGGAFF. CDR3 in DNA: TGTGCCAGCAGCTCCGGGCCCGGAGGGGCTTTCTTT.

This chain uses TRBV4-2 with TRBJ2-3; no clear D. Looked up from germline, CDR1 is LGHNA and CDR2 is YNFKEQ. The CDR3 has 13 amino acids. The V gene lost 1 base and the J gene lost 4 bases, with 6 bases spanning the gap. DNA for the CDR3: TGTGCCAGCAGCCAAGCTTTTGCAGATACGCAGTATTTT. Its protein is CASSQAFADTQYF.

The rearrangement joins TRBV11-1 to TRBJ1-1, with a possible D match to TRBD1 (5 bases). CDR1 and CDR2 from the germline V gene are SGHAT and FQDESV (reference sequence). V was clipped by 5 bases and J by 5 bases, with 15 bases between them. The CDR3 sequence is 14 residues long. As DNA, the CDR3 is TGTGCCAGCAGCCTCCGTGAGACAGAGACTGAAGCTTTCTTT. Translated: CASSLRETETEAFF.

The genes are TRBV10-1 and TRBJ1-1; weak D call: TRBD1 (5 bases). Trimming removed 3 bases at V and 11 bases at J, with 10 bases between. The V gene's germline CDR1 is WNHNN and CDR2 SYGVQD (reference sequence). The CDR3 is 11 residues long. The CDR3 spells CASSDRGTAFF. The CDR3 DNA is TGCGCCAGCAGTGATCGCGGGACGGCTTTCTTT.

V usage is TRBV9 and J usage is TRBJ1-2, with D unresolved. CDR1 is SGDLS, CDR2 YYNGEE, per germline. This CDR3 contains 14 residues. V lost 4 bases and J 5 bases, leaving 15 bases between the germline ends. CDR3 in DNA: TGTGCCAGCAGCTCAGACGGGTCTGTTTATGGCTACACCTTC. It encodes CASSSDGSVYGYTF.

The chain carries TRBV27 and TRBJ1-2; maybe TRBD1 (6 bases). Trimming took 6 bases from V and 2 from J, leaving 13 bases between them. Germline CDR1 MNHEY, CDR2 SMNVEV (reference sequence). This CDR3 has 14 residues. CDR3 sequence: CASSLRGANYGYTF. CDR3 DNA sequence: TGTGCCAGCAGCTTGCGGGGGGCGAACTATGGCTACACCTTC.

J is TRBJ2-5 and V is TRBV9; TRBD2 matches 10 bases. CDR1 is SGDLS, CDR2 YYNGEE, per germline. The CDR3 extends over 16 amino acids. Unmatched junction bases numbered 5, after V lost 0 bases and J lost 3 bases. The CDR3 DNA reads TGTGCCAGCAGCGTAGGTAGCGGGAGGCCCGAAGAGACCCAGTACTTC. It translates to CASSVGSGRPEETQYF. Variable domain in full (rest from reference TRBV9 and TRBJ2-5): DSGVTQTPKHLITATGQRVTLRCSPRSGDLSVYWYQQSLDQGLQFLIQYYNGEERAKGNILERFSAQQFPDLHSELNLSSLELGDSALYFCASSVGSGRPEETQYFGPGTRLLVL.

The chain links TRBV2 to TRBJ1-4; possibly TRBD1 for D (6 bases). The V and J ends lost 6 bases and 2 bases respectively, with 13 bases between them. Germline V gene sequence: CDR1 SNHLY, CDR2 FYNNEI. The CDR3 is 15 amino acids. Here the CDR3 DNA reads TGTGCCAGCAGGGCAGGGGAATCCACTAATGAAAAACTGTTTTTT. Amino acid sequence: CASRAGESTNEKLFF. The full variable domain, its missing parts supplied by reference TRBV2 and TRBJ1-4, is EPEVTQTPSHQVTQMGQEVILRCVPISNHLYFYWYRQILGQKVEFLVSFYNNEISEKSEIFDDQFSVERPDGSNFTLKIRSTKLEDSAMYFCASRAGESTNEKLFFGSGTQLSVL.

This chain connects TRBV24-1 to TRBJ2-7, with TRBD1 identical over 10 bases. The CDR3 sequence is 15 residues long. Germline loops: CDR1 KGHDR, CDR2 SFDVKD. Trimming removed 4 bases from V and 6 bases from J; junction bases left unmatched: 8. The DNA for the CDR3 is TGTGCCACCAGTGAGTCCGGGACAGGGGTAGGCGAGCAGTACTTC. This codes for CATSESGTGVGEQYF.

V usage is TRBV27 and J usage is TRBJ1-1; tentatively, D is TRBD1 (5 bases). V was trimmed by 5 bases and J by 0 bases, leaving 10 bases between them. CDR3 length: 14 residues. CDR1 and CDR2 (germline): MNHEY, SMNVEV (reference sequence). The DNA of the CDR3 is TGTGCCAGCAGTCCCAGGGAACTGAACACTGAAGCTTTCTTT. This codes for CASSPRELNTEAFF.

DNA for the CDR3: TGTGCCAGCGGGGCTTGGGGCGGAGAGGACTATGGCTACACCTTC. This encodes CASGAWGGEDYGYTF. The chain joins TRBV5-8 to TRBJ1-2, with D tentatively TRBD1 (5 bases). The V gene's germline CDR1 is SGHTS and CDR2 YDEGEE. The CDR3 is 15 residues long. With 7 bases removed from V and 3 bases from J, the gap between germline ends came to 19 bases.

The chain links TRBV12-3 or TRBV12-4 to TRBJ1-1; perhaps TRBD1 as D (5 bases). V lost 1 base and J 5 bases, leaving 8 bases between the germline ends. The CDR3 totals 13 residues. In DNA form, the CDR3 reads TGTGCCAGCAGTTTAGGCAGGGTAACTGAAGCTTTCTTT. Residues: CASSLGRVTEAFF.

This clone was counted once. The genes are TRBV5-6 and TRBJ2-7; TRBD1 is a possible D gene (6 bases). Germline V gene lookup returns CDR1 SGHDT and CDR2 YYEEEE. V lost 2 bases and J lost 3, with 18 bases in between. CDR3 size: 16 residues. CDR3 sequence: CASSFQTGGRLYEQYF. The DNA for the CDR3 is TGTGCCAGCAGCTTCCAGACAGGCGGCCGCCTCTACGAGCAGTACTTC.

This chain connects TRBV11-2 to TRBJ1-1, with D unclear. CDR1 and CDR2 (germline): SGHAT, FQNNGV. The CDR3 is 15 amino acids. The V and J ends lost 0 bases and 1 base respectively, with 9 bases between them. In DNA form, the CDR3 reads TGTGCCAGCAGCTTAGATCTCTGGCAGAACACTGAAGCTTTCTTT. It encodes CASSLDLWQNTEAFF.

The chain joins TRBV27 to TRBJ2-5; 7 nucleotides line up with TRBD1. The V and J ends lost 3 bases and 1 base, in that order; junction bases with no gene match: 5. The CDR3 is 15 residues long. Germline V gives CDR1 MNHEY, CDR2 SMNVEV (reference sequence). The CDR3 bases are TGTGCCAGCAGTTTTAGAAGGGGGCCCCAAGAGACCCAGTACTTC. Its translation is CASSFRRGPQETQYF.

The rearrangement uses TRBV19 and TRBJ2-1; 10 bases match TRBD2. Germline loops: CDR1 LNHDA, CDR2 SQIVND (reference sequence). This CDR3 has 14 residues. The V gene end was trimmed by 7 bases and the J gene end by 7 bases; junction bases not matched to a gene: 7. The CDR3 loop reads CASISSGRGNEQFF. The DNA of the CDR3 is TGTGCCAGTATATCAAGCGGGAGGGGAAATGAGCAGTTCTTC.

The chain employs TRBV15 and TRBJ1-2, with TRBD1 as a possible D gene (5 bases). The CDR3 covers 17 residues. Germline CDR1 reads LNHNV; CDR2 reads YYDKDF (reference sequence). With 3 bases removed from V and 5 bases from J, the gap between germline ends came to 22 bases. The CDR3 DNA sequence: TGTGCCACCAGCAGCCCTCTGGGGGGACCTAATGCTTATGGCTACACCTTC. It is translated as CATSSPLGGPNAYGYTF.

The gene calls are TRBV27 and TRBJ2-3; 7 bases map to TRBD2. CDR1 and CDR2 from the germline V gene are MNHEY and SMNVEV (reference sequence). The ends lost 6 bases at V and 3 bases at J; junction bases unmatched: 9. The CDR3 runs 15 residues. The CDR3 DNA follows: TGTGCCAGCAGCCCTACGGGGCGGGGGACAGATACGCAGTATTTT. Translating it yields CASSPTGRGTDTQYF.

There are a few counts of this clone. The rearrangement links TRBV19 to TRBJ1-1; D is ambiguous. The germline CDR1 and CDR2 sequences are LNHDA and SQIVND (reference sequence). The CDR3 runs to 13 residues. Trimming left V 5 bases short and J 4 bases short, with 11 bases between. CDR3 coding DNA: TGTGCCAGTAGTGTCGGACTGTCCACTGAAGCTTTCTTT. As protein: CASSVGLSTEAFF.